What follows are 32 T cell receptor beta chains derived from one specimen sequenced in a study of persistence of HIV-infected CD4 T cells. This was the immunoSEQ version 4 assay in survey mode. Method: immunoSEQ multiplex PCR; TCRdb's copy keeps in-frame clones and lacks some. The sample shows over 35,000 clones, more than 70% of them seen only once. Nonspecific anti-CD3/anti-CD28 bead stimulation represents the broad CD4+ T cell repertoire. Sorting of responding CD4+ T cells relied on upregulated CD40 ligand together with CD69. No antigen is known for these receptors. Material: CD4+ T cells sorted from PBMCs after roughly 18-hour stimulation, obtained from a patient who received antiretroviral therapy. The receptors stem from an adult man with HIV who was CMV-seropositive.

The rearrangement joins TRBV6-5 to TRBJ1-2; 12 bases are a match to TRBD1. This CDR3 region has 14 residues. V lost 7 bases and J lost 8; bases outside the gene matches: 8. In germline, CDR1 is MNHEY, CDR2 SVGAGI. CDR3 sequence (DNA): TGTGCCAGCACCCCGGGACAGGGGGCGTCAGGCTACACCTTC. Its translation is CASTPGQGASGYTF.

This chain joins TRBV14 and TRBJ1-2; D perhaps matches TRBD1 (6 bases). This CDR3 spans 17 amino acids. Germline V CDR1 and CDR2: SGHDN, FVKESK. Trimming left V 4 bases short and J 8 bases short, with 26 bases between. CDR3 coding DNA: TGTGCCAGCAGCCTTACAGGGAATGGGCCTTTTGGGAGAGGCTACACCTTC. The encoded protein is CASSLTGNGPFGRGYTF. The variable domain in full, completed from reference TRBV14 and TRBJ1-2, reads EAGVTQFPSHSVIEKGQTVTLRCDPISGHDNLYWYRRVMGKEIKFLLHFVKESKQDESGMPNNRFLAERTGGTYSTLKVQPAELEDSGVYFCASSLTGNGPFGRGYTFGSGTRLTVV.

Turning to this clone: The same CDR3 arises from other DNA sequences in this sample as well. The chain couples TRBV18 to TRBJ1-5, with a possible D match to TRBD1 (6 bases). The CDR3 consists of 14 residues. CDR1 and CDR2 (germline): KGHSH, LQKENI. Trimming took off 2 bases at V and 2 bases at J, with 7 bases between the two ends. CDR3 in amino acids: CASSPGGRNQPQHF. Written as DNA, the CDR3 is TGTGCCAGCTCACCAGGGGGCCGCAATCAGCCCCAGCATTTT.

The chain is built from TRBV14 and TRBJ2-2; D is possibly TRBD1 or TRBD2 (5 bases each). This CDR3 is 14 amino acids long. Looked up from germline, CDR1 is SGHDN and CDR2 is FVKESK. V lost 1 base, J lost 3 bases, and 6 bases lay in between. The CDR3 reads CASSQVGDTGELFF. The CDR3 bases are TGTGCCAGCAGCCAAGTGGGGGACACCGGGGAGCTGTTTTTT.

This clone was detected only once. CDR3 amino acids: CASSLDGVVNTEAFF. DNA for the CDR3: TGTGCCAGCAGCTTAGATGGGGTAGTGAACACTGAAGCTTTCTTT. The J gene is TRBJ1-1, the V gene TRBV7-9; D unresolved. The CDR3 consists of 15 residues. Germline V gives CDR1 SEHNR, CDR2 FQNEAQ (reference sequence). Trimming left V 1 base short and J 0 bases short, with 9 bases between. Drawing the rest from reference TRBV7-9 and TRBJ1-1, the complete variable domain is DTGVSQNPRHKITKRGQNVTFRCDPISEHNRLYWYRQTLGQGPEFLTYFQNEAQLEKSRLLSDRFSAERPKGSFSTLEIQRTEQGDSAMYLCASSLDGVVNTEAFFGQGTRLTVV.

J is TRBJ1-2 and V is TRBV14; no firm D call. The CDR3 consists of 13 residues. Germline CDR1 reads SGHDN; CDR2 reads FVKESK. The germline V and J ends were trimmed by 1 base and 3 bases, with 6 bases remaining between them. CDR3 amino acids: CASSQVGYYGYTF. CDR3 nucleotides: TGTGCCAGCAGCCAAGTAGGGTACTATGGCTACACCTTC.

The CDR3, as DNA: TGCAGCGCCCTCATCAACACCGGGGAGCTGTTTTTT. It is translated as CSALINTGELFF. J is TRBJ2-2 and V is TRBV29-1, with D hard to call. The CDR3 loop spans 12 amino acids. In germline, CDR1 is SQVTM, CDR2 ANQGSEA. V lost 7 bases and J 2 bases, leaving 8 bases between the germline ends.

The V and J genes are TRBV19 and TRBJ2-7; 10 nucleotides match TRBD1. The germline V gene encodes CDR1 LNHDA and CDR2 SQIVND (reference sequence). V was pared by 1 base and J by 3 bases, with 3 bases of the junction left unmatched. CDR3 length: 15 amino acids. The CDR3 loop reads CASSIGGQGIYEQYF. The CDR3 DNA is TGTGCCAGTAGTATAGGGGGACAGGGGATCTACGAGCAGTACTTC. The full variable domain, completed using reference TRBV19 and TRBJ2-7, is DGGITQSPKYLFRKEGQNVTLSCEQNLNHDAMYWYRQDPGQGLRLIYYSQIVNDFQKGDIAEGYSVSREKKESFPLTVTSAQKNPTAFYLCASSIGGQGIYEQYFGPGTRLTVT.

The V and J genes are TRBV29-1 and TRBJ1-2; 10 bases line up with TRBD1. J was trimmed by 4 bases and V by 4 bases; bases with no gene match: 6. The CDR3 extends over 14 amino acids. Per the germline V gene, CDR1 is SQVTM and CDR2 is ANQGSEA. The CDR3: CSVAGQGQGYGYTF. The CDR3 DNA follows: TGCAGCGTTGCGGGACAGGGGCAGGGCTATGGCTACACCTTC.

The CDR3 reads CASSGDGGYNEQFF. The CDR3 DNA reads as TGTGCCAGCTCTGGGGACGGGGGCTACAATGAGCAGTTCTTC. The chain recombines TRBV11-2 with TRBJ2-1; perhaps TRBD2 as D (6 bases). Trimming shortened V by 8 bases and J by 3 bases, and 14 bases separated the two germline ends. Germline V gene sequence: CDR1 SGHAT, CDR2 FQNNGV. The CDR3 runs to 14 residues.

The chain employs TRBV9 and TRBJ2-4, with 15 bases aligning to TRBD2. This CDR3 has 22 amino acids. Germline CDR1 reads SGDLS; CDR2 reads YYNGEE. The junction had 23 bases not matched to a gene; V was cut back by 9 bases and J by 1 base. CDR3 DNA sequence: TGTGCCAAGGTCCTTAGGACTAGCGGGGGGGCTTCCACCCTCCCGGCCAAAAACATTCAGTACTTC. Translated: CAKVLRTSGGASTLPAKNIQYF.

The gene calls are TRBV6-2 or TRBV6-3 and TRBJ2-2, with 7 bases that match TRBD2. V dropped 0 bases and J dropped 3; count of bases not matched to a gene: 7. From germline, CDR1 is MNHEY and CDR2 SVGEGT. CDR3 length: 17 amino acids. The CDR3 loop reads CASSYSISGRYTGELFF. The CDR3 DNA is TGTGCCAGCAGTTACTCGATTAGCGGGCGTTACACCGGGGAGCTGTTTTTT.

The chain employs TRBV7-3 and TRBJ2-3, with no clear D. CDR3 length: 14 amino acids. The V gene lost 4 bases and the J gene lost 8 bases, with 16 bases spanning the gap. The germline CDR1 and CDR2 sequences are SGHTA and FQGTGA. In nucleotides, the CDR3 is TGTGCCAGCAGCTCAAAAAATGAAGGTGGTACGCAGTATTTT. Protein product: CASSSKNEGGTQYF.

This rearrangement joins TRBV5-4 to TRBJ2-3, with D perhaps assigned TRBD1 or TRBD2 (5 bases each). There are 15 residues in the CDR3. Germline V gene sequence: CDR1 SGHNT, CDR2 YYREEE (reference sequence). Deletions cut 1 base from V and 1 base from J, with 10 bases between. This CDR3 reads CASSLPGTRTDTQYF. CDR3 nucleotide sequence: TGTGCCAGCAGCTTGCCCGGGACGCGCACAGATACGCAGTATTTT.

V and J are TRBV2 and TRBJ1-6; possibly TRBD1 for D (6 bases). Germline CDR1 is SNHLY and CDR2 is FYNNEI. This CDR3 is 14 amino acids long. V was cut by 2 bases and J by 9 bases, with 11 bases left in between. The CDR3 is CASSEWDILSPLHF. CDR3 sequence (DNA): TGTGCCAGCAGTGAATGGGACATCCTTTCACCCCTCCACTTT.

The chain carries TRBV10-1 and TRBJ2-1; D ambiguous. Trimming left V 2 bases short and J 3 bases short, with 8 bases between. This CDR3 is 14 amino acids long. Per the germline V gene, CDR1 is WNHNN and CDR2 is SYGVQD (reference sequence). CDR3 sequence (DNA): TGCGCCAGCAGTGAGGCTGATGACTACAATGAGCAGTTCTTC. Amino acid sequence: CASSEADDYNEQFF.

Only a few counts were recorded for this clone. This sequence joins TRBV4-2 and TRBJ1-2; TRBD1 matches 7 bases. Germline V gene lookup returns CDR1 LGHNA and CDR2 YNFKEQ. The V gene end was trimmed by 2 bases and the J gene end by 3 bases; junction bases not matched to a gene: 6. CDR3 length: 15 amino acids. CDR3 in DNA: TGTGCCAGCAGCCAAACTTCCGGGACAGACTATGGCTACACCTTC. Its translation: CASSQTSGTDYGYTF.

The CDR3 coding sequence is TGTGCCAGCAGTTCGACAGGGAGGAACACTGAAGCTTTCTTT. Residues: CASSSTGRNTEAFF. The rearrangement joins TRBV28 to TRBJ1-1; 7 bases match TRBD1. Trimming cost V 4 bases and J 1 base; bases outside gene matches: 3. The CDR3 contains 14 residues. CDR1 is MDHEN and CDR2 is SYDVKM in the germline V gene.

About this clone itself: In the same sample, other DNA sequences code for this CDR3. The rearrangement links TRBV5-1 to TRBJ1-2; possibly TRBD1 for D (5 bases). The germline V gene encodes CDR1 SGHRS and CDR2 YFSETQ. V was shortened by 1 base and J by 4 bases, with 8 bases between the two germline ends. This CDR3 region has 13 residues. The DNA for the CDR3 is TGCGCCAGCAGCTTGCCGGGGGGCTATGGCTACACCTTC. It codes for CASSLPGGYGYTF.

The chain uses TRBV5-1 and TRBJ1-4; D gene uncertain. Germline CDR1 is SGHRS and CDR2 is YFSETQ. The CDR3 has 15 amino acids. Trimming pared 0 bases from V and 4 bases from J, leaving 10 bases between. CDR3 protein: CASSLAPADNEKLFF. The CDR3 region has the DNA TGCGCCAGCAGCTTGGCCCCGGCCGATAATGAAAAACTGTTTTTT.

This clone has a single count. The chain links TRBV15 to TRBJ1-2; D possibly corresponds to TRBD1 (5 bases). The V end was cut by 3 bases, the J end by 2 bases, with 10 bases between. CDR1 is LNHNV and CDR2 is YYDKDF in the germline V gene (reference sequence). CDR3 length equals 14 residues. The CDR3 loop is CATSRGDGNYGYTF. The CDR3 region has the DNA TGTGCCACCAGCAGGGGGGACGGGAACTATGGCTACACCTTC.

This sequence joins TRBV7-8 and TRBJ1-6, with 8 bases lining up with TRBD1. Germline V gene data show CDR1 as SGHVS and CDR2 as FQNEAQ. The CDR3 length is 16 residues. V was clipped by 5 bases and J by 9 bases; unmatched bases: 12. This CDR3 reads CASSLRDRSMGSPLHF. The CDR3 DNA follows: TGTGCCAGCAGCCTAAGGGACAGGTCTATGGGTTCACCCCTCCACTTT.

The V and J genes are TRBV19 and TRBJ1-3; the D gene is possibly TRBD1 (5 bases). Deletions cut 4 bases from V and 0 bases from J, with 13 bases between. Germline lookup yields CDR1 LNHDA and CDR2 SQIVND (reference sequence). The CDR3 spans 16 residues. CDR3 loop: CASSTGTAISGNTIYF. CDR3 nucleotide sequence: TGTGCCAGTAGTACAGGGACCGCGATCTCTGGAAACACCATATATTTT.

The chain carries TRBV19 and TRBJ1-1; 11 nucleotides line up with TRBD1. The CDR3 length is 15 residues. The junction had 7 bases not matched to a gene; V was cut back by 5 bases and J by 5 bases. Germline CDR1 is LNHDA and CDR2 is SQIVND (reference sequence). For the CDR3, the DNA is TGTGCCAGTAGTGCCGGGACAGGGGGGATGACTGAAGCTTTCTTT. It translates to CASSAGTGGMTEAFF. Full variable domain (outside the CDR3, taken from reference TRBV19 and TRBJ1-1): DGGITQSPKYLFRKEGQNVTLSCEQNLNHDAMYWYRQDPGQGLRLIYYSQIVNDFQKGDIAEGYSVSREKKESFPLTVTSAQKNPTAFYLCASSAGTGGMTEAFFGQGTRLTVV.

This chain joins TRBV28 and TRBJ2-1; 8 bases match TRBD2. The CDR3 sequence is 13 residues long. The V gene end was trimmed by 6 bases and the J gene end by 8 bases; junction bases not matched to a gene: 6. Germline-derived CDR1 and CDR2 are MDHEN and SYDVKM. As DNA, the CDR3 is TGTGCCAGCAGCGGGGGGGGGTACGATGAGCAGTTCTTC. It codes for CASSGGGYDEQFF.

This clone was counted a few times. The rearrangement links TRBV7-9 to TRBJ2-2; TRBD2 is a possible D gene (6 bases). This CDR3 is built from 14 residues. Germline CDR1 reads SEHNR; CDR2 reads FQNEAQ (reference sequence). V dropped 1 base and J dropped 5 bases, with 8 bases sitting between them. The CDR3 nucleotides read TGTGCCAGCAGCTTAGGCGGGATGACCGGGGAGCTGTTTTTT. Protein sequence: CASSLGGMTGELFF.

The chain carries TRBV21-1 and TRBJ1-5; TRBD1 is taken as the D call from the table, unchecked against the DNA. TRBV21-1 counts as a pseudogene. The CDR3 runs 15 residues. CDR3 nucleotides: TGTGCCAGCATCGGGACAGGCAATAGCAATCAGCCCCAGCATTTT. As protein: CASIGTGNSNQPQHF.

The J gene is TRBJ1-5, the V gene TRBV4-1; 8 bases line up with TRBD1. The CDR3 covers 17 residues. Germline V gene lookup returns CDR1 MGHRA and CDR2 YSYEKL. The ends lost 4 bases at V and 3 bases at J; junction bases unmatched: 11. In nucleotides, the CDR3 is TGCGCCAGCAGCCGGGGCAGGGGGCAAGGAGACAATCAGCCCCAGCATTTT. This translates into CASSRGRGQGDNQPQHF.

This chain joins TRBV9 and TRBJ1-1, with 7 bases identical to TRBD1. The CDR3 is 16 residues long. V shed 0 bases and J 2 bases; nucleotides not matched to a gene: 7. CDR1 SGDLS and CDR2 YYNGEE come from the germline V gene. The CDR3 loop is CASSVGGGGGNTEAFF. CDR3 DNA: TGTGCCAGCAGCGTAGGAGGGGGCGGGGGAAACACTGAAGCTTTCTTT. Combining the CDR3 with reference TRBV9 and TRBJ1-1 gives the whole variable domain DSGVTQTPKHLITATGQRVTLRCSPRSGDLSVYWYQQSLDQGLQFLIQYYNGEERAKGNILERFSAQQFPDLHSELNLSSLELGDSALYFCASSVGGGGGNTEAFFGQGTRLTVV.

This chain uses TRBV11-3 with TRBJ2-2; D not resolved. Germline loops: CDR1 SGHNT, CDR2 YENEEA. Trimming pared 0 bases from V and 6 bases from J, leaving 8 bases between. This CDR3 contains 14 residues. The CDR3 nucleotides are TGTGCCAGCAGCTTAGACCCGTTCGCCGGGGAGCTGTTTTTT. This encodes CASSLDPFAGELFF.

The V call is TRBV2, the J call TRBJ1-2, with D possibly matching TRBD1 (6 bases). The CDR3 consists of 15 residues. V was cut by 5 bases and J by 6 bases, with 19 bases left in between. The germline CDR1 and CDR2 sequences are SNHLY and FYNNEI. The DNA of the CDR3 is TGTGCCAGCAGTCCTGACTGGGGGGGCCGGAATGGCTACACCTTC. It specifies CASSPDWGGRNGYTF.

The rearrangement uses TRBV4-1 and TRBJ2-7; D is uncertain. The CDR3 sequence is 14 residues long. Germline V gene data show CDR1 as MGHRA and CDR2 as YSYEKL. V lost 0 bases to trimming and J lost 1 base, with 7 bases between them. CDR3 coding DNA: TGCGCCAGCAGCCAAGATGAACAGTCCTACGAGCAGTACTTC. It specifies CASSQDEQSYEQYF.